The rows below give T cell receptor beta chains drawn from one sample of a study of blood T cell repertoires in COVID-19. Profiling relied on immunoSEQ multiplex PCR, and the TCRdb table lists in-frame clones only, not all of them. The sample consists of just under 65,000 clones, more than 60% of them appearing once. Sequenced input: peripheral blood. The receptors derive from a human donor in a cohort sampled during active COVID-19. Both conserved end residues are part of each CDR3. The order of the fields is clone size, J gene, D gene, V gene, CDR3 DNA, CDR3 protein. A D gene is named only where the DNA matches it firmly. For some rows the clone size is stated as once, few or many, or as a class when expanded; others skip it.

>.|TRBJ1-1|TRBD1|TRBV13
TGTGCCAGCAGCTTACAGGGGGCTGCCACTGAAGCTTTCTTT
CASSLQGAATEAFF
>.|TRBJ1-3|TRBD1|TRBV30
TGTGCCTGGAGTTTTTACGGGACAGTGATGGATGTAAACACCATATATTTT
CAWSFYGTVMDVNTIYF
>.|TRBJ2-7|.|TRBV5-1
TGCGCCAGCAGCTCTGAGGGCAGATTCTACGAGCAGTACTTC
CASSSEGRFYEQYF
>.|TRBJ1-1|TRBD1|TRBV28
TGTGCCAGCAGTCTACCGGGACAGAGTAACACTGAAGCTTTCTTT
CASSLPGQSNTEAFF
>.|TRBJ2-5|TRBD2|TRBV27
TGTGCCAGCAGTCCGAGCCAGAAGCGGGGACTAAGGTGGGAGACCCAGTACTTC
CASSPSQKRGLRWETQYF
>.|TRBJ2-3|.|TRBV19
TGTGCCAGTAGTATGAGGGGGGGCTCGGATACGCAGTATTTT
CASSMRGGSDTQYF
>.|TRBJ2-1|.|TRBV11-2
TGTGCCAGCAGGGGACTCTACAATGAGCAGTTCTTC
CASRGLYNEQFF
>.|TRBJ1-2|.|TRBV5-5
TGTGCCAGCAGCCCTCACGGGGTTAGTGGCTACACCTTC
CASSPHGVSGYTF
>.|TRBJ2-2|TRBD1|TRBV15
TGTGCCACCAGCAGAGATCAAGGGGGCCCGAACACCGGGGAGCTGTTTTTT
CATSRDQGGPNTGELFF
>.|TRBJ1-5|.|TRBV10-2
TGCGCCAGCAGTGAGGACATTAGCAATCAGCCCCAGCATTTT
CASSEDISNQPQHF
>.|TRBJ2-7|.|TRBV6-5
TGTGCCAGCAGCCCACTACATTACGAGCAGTACTTC
CASSPLHYEQYF
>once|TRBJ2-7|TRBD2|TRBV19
TGTGCCAGTAGAAGGGAGGGCGCGGGTCACTACGAGCAGTACTTC
CASRREGAGHYEQYF
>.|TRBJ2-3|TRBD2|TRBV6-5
TGTGCCAGCAGTTACTCGACTAGCGGGCTCACAGATACGCAGTATTTT
CASSYSTSGLTDTQYF
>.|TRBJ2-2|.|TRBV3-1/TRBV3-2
TGTGCCAGCAGCCAAGGTTCGGTTTCCGGGGAGCTGTTTTTT
CASSQGSVSGELFF
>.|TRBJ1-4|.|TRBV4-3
TGCGCCAGCAGCCAGACAGCAACTAATGAAAAACTGTTTTTT
CASSQTATNEKLFF
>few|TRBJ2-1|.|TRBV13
TGTGCCAGCAGTGCGGGACCGGAGCAGTTCTTC
CASSAGPEQFF
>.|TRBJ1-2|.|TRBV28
TGTGCCAGCAGTTCCCCAGGGCCCTATGGCTACACCTTC
CASSSPGPYGYTF
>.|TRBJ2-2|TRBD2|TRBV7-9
TGTGCCAGCAGCTCCCTAGCGGGGGGGCCCGGGGAGCTGTTTTTT
CASSSLAGGPGELFF
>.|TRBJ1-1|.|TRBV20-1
TGCAGTGCCCGGGGGGTCGGGGAAGCTTTCTTT
CSARGVGEAFF
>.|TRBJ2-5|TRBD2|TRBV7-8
TGTGCCAGCAGCTTCGCAGCGGGGGTCCAAGAGACCCAGTACTTC
CASSFAAGVQETQYF
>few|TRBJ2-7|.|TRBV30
TGTGCCTGGGCCCGTCCCCCCTTTAGCTCCTACGAGCAGTACTTC
CAWARPPFSSYEQYF
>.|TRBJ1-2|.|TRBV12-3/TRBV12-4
TGTGCCAGCAGTACCGGAGGGAACTATGGCTACACCTTC
CASSTGGNYGYTF
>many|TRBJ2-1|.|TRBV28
TGTGCCAGCTTACCTAGAAGTTCATGGGAGCAGTTCTTC
CASLPRSSWEQFF
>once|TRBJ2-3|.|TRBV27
TGTGCCAGCAGCCTGGTTGGGCCCCGGAGCACAGATACGCAGTATTTT
CASSLVGPRSTDTQYF
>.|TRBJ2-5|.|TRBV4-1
TGCGCCAGCAGCCGACTCGTAGGCGAGACCCAGTACTTC
CASSRLVGETQYF
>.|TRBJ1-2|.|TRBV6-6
TGTGCCAGCAGTTACTCGAAAACAGGCCCCTATGGCTACACCTTC
CASSYSKTGPYGYTF
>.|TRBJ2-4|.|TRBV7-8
TGTGCCAGCAGCTCCAACAGGGCTCCAGGGCCACGAGACATTCAGTACTTC
CASSSNRAPGPRDIQYF
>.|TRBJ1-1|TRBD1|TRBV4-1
TGCGCCAGCAGCCAAGGCACAGGGGGGAACACTGAAGCTTTCTTT
CASSQGTGGNTEAFF
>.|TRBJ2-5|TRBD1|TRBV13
TGTGCCAGCAGCTCCCGGGACAGGGGACAAGAGACCCAGTACTTC
CASSSRDRGQETQYF
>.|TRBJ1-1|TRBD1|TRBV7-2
TGTGCCAGCAGCTTAGGGACAGGGGGTTTCACTGAAGCTTTCTTT
CASSLGTGGFTEAFF
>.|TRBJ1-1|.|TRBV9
TGTGCCAGCAGCCCTCACCGGGGGGACACTGAAGCTTTCTTT
CASSPHRGDTEAFF
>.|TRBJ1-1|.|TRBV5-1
TGCGCCAGCAGCTTTCAGTCGAACACTGAAGCTTTCTTT
CASSFQSNTEAFF
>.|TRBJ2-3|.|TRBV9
TGTGCCAGCAGCGTAACAGGGTGGGGGACAGATACGCAGTATTTT
CASSVTGWGTDTQYF
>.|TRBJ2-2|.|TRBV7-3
TGTGCCAGCAGCCCAGAGGTGAACACCGGGGAGCTGTTTTTT
CASSPEVNTGELFF
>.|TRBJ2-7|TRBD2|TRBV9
TGTGCCAGCAGCGTAGGTGCGGGGGGGGCGCACGAGCAGTACTTC
CASSVGAGGAHEQYF
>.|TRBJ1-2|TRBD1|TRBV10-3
TGTGCCATCAGTCCGGGACAGGGGTACGGCTACACCTTC
CAISPGQGYGYTF
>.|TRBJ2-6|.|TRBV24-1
TGTGCCACCAGTCAGGGCTGGACTGGGGCCAACGTCCTGACTTTC
CATSQGWTGANVLTF
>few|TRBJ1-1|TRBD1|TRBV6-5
TGTGCCAGCAGTAGGGACAGCTTCATGAACACTGAAGCTTTCTTT
CASSRDSFMNTEAFF
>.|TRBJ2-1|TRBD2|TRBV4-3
TGCGCCAGCAGCCATGAAGTTGGAGGGCGGGGGTCTTTAGGGTACAATGAGCAGTTCTTC
CASSHEVGGRGSLGYNEQFF
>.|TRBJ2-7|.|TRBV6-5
TGTGCCAGCAAGGGGTCCGGCTCCTACGAGCAGTACTTC
CASKGSGSYEQYF
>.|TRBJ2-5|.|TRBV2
TGTGCCTCATATCGTGCAGGGGCGGAGACCCAGTACTTC
CASYRAGAETQYF
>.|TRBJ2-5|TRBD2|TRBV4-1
TGCGCCAGCAGCCAACCGACTAGCGGAGAGTACCAAGAGACCCAGTACTTC
CASSQPTSGEYQETQYF
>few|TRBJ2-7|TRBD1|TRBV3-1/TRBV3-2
TGTGCCAGCAGCCAGGTACAGGGGATGGTCGGCGAGCAGTACTTC
CASSQVQGMVGEQYF
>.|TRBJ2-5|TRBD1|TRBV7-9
TGTGCCAGCAGCGCGGACAGGGGGCTGGAGACCCAGTACTTC
CASSADRGLETQYF
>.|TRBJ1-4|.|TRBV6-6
TGTGCCAGCAGTTTCCAGGGTTTACCTAATGAAAAACTGTTTTTT
CASSFQGLPNEKLFF
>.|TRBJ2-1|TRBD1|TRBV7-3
TGTGCCAGCAGCATAAAGGGACAGGGGGCAGCTGAGCAGTTCTTC
CASSIKGQGAAEQFF
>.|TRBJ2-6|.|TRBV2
TGTGCCAGCAGTGAGGCACCTGGGGCCAACGTCCTGACTTTC
CASSEAPGANVLTF
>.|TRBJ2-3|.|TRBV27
TGTGCCAGCAGTTTCTGGGGCGCAGATACGCAGTATTTT
CASSFWGADTQYF
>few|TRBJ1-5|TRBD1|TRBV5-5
TGTGCCAGCAGCTTGTCTAGGGACAGGGGCCCCTTGCATTTT
CASSLSRDRGPLHF
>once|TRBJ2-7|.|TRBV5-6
TGTGCCAGCAGCTTGGCCAGGTGGTCCTACGAGCAGTACTTC
CASSLARWSYEQYF
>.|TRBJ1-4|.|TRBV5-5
TGTGCCAGCAGCTTGGTTCAGGGCCTGGAAAAACTGTTTTTT
CASSLVQGLEKLFF
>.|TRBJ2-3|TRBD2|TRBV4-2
TGTGCCAGCAGCCACTATGCTAGCGGGGATACGCAGTATTTT
CASSHYASGDTQYF
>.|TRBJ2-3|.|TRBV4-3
TGCGCCAGCAGCCAGGCGTTACTAGACACAGATACGCAGTATTTT
CASSQALLDTDTQYF
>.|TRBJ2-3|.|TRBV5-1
TGCGCCAGCAGCTCGTTAGCGGAGAGCACAGATACGCAGTATTTT
CASSSLAESTDTQYF
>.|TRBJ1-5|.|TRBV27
TGTGCCAGCAGTTTTTCCGGGAGCAATCAGCCCCAGCATTTT
CASSFSGSNQPQHF